The 10 T cell receptor beta chains below were found in one sample sequenced in a study of cytomegalovirus exposure and HLA in healthy donors. PCR employed 60 Vbeta and 13 Jbeta primers. Clones were read by immunoSEQ multiplex PCR, and TCRdb kept only the in-frame ones, dropping some. The sample table sets out 130,000 to 150,000 clones. Sequenced input: PBMCs. These receptor sequences come from a male donor in good health and CMV-seronegative.

V gene TRBV15 combines with J gene TRBJ1-1, with D perhaps TRBD1 (6 bases). Germline CDR1 is LNHNV and CDR2 is YYDKDF (reference sequence). With 1 base removed from V and 1 base from J, the gap between germline ends came to 16 bases. CDR3 length: 17 residues. The chain's CDR3 is CATSRALGQTKNTEAFF. The CDR3 coding sequence is TGTGCCACCAGCAGAGCGTTGGGACAAACCAAGAACACTGAAGCTTTCTTT.

V usage is TRBV19 and J usage is TRBJ1-4; 7 bases map to TRBD1. CDR1 is LNHDA, CDR2 SQIVND, per germline (reference sequence). This CDR3 is built from 14 residues. J was trimmed by 3 bases and V by 9 bases; bases with no gene match: 7. The CDR3 DNA follows: TGTGCCAGCGTGAAGGGGGCGGCTAATGAAAAACTGTTTTTT. Translated, it gives CASVKGAANEKLFF.

V is TRBV21-1 and J is TRBJ1-5; the DNA was not used to check the table's D call, TRBD1. TRBV21-1 is annotated as a pseudogene. The CDR3 is 15 residues long. The CDR3 DNA is TGTGCCAGCGCGATGAACAGGCTACCCAATCAGCCCCAGCATTTT. Translation gives CASAMNRLPNQPQHF.

The chain joins TRBV6-6 to TRBJ2-1; 7 bases are shared with TRBD2. Germline V lookup: CDR1 MNHNY, CDR2 SVGAGI (reference sequence). This CDR3 is 15 amino acids long. J lost 4 bases, V lost 2 bases, and 5 bases had no gene match. The CDR3 coding sequence is TGTGCCAGCAGTTACGGGGGGGTCTCTTACAATGAGCAGTTCTTC. It translates to CASSYGGVSYNEQFF.

This chain uses TRBV6-4 with TRBJ1-5; D might be TRBD1 (6 bases). Trimming removed 7 bases from V and 4 bases from J, with 8 bases in between. The CDR3 length is 12 residues. Looked up from germline, CDR1 is MRHNA and CDR2 is SNTAGT. This CDR3 reads CASKRGNQPQHF. The DNA for the CDR3 is TGTGCCAGCAAGAGGGGGAATCAGCCCCAGCATTTT.

The rearrangement uses TRBV30 and TRBJ1-1; D uncertain. Germline V lookup: CDR1 GTSNPN, CDR2 SVGIG (reference sequence). The CDR3 spans 11 residues. The DNA of the CDR3 is TGTGCTGGAGGAATGAACACTGAAGCTTTCTTT. Translating gives CAGGMNTEAFF.

This rearrangement joins TRBV19 to TRBJ1-2; TRBD1 is a possible D gene (6 bases). Germline loops: CDR1 LNHDA, CDR2 SQIVND (reference sequence). The CDR3 is 14 residues long. V was clipped by 8 bases and J by 5 bases, with 18 bases between them. CDR3: CASRKRGGHYGYTF. For the CDR3, the DNA is TGTGCCAGTCGCAAGAGGGGGGGACATTATGGCTACACCTTC.

The CDR3 bases are TGTGCCAGCAGTTCCGGGGGAGGAGGCGGCTACACCTTC. The encoded protein is CASSSGGGGGYTF. This chain uses TRBV27 with TRBJ1-2, with D maybe TRBD1 (5 bases). This CDR3 comprises 13 residues. Germline V CDR1 and CDR2: MNHEY, SMNVEV (reference sequence). V lost 4 bases and J 8 bases, leaving 14 bases between the germline ends.

The chain employs TRBV30 and TRBJ2-2, with D unresolved. The CDR3 is 15 residues long. Looked up from germline, CDR1 is GTSNPN and CDR2 is SVGIG (reference sequence). Trimming stripped 4 bases from V and 4 bases from J, with 16 bases between. The CDR3 reads CAWNAENDVTGELFF. The CDR3 DNA sequence: TGTGCCTGGAATGCGGAGAACGATGTCACCGGGGAGCTGTTTTTT.

The rearrangement uses TRBV25-1 and TRBJ2-1; 10 positions agree with TRBD2. Germline V gene data show CDR1 as MGHDK and CDR2 as SYGVNS. Trimming cost V 11 bases and J 7 bases; bases outside gene matches: 11. This CDR3 has 14 amino acids. The CDR3 loop is CAEVVTSGQNEQFF. CDR3 DNA sequence: TGTGCCGAGGTGGTGACTAGCGGGCAAAATGAGCAGTTCTTC.